Presented here are 22 T cell receptor beta chains from one specimen sequenced in a study of response to subunit inactivated influenza vaccine. One entry per CDR3 protein results from TCRdb running MiXCR on the RT-PCR reads. Here the sample spans about 190,000 distinct CDR3 sequences, approximately 14% being singletons. The input for sequencing was CD8+ T cells sorted from PBMCs, taken 5 days after vaccination. The receptors shown here come from a man aged 45-65 years who received an inactivated influenza vaccine.

This clonotype was seen repeatedly, ten times or more. The J gene is TRBJ2-5, the V gene TRBV4-3, with TRBD2 matching over 7 bases. Losses at the gene ends were 2 bases for V and 2 bases for J; bases not matched to a gene: 5. CDR1 is LGHNA and CDR2 is YSLEER in the germline V gene. CDR3 length: 15 amino acids. The CDR3 region has the DNA TGCGCCAGCAGCCAAAAGGGTAGCGGGCAAGAGACCCAGTACTTC. Its protein product is CASSQKGSGQETQYF.

The chain carries TRBV24-1 and TRBJ1-5; no reliable D call. The V and J ends lost 3 bases and 0 bases respectively, with 5 bases between them. CDR3 length: 14 amino acids. Germline V gene sequence: CDR1 KGHDR, CDR2 SFDVKD. Here the CDR3 reads CATSDLNSNQPQHF. In DNA form, the CDR3 reads TGTGCCACCAGTGATCTGAATAGCAATCAGCCCCAGCATTTT.

This clonotype was recorded many times. The gene calls are TRBV11-1 and TRBJ1-1; the match to TRBD1 covers 9 bases. Trimming took 0 bases from V and 4 from J; bases not matched to a gene: 6. CDR3 length equals 16 residues. Germline V gives CDR1 SGHAT, CDR2 FQDESV (reference sequence). CDR3 nucleotides: TGTGCCAGCAGCTTAGCGGGGACAGGGAGCATCACTGAAGCTTTCTTT. This encodes CASSLAGTGSITEAFF.

This clonotype occurred a few times. This may stem from a read error, because a much larger clone lies one nucleotide away. CDR3 in amino acids: CSARGLAGGHEQFF. CDR3 DNA sequence: TGCAGTGCTAGAGGACTAGCGGGAGGCCATGAGCAGTTCTTC. The rearrangement links TRBV20-1 to TRBJ2-1; 13 bases are a match to TRBD2. Germline-derived CDR1 and CDR2 are DFQATT and SNEGSKA (reference sequence). With V trimmed by 1 base and J by 8 bases, 2 bases remained unmatched. The CDR3 runs to 14 residues.

This clonotype was observed a few times. The chain links TRBV11-3 to TRBJ2-2; D possibly corresponds to TRBD1 (5 bases). V was clipped by 3 bases and J by 6 bases, with 14 bases between them. Germline V lookup: CDR1 SGHNT, CDR2 YENEEA. There are 15 residues in the CDR3. The CDR3 sequence is CASSLRGANPGELFF. The CDR3 DNA reads TGTGCCAGCAGCTTGCGTGGGGCCAATCCCGGGGAGCTGTTTTTT. The whole variable domain, filled in from reference TRBV11-3 and TRBJ2-2, reads EAGVVQSPRYKIIEKKQPVAFWCNPISGHNTLYWYLQNLGQGPELLIRYENEEAVDDSQLPKDRFSAERLKGVDSTLKIQPAELGDSAVYLCASSLRGANPGELFFGEGSRLTVL.

At least ten counts were recorded for this clonotype. The V gene is TRBV5-1, the J gene TRBJ1-1; D is perhaps TRBD1 (6 bases). This CDR3 spans 15 amino acids. The germline V gene has CDR1 SGHRS and CDR2 YFSETQ. Trimming took off 0 bases at V and 1 base at J, with 10 bases between the two ends. Here the CDR3 reads CASSLAAGENTEAFF. DNA for the CDR3: TGCGCCAGCAGCTTGGCCGCAGGGGAGAACACTGAAGCTTTCTTT.

V gene TRBV2 combines with J gene TRBJ1-1; D remains unclear. The CDR3 has 14 residues. V was shortened by 7 bases and J by 4 bases, with 16 bases between the two germline ends. Germline CDR1 is SNHLY and CDR2 is FYNNEI. The CDR3 nucleotides read TGTGCCAGCATCCATTCCAGTACGGGCACTGAAGCTTTCTTT. Its protein is CASIHSSTGTEAFF.

Ten or more counts support this clonotype. The chain links TRBV12-3 or TRBV12-4 to TRBJ1-2; D is undetermined. This CDR3 is built from 15 residues. The germline V and J ends were trimmed by 3 bases and 3 bases, with 14 bases remaining between them. CDR3 DNA: TGTGCCAGCAGTTTTAGACAAGAGGAATACTATGGCTACACCTTC. This sequence encodes CASSFRQEEYYGYTF.

This clonotype was seen a handful of times. V is TRBV7-9 and J is TRBJ1-1; 10 bases line up with TRBD1. The V segment lost 5 bases and the J segment 6 bases; nucleotides outside the gene matches: 6. The germline V gene has CDR1 SEHNR and CDR2 FQNEAQ (reference sequence). The CDR3 loop spans 14 amino acids. The CDR3 nucleotides are TGTGCCAGCAGCCGGACAGGGGGTCCCGCTGAAGCTTTCTTT. Residues: CASSRTGGPAEAFF.

The rearrangement joins TRBV27 to TRBJ2-3; 10 bases match TRBD2. Germline loops: CDR1 MNHEY, CDR2 SMNVEV (reference sequence). The CDR3 has 18 residues. The V segment lost 3 bases and the J segment 4 bases; nucleotides outside the gene matches: 13. The CDR3 loop reads CASSLLVGASGGADTQYF. The CDR3 DNA reads TGTGCCAGCAGTTTGTTAGTTGGGGCTAGCGGGGGCGCAGATACGCAGTATTTT.

The J gene is TRBJ1-5, the V gene TRBV2; 7 positions match TRBD1. The CDR3 is 16 amino acids. CDR1 SNHLY and CDR2 FYNNEI come from the germline V gene. The trim removed 4 bases at V and 2 bases at J, leaving 8 bases unmatched. This CDR3 is CASSVRGLDGNQPQHF. The CDR3 DNA follows: TGTGCCAGCAGTGTAAGGGGGCTTGATGGCAATCAGCCCCAGCATTTT.

This clonotype was found a few times. The J gene is TRBJ2-3, the V gene TRBV27; TRBD1 aligns across 7 bases. Per the germline V gene, CDR1 is MNHEY and CDR2 is SMNVEV (reference sequence). The V gene end was trimmed by 3 bases and the J gene end by 1 base; junction bases not matched to a gene: 1. This CDR3 spans 14 amino acids. Here the CDR3 DNA reads TGTGCCAGCAGTTTCACAGGGGGCACAGATACGCAGTATTTT. It is translated as CASSFTGGTDTQYF.

The CDR3 DNA is TGTGCCAGCAGCTTACCCCCCACCGGGGAGCTGTTTTTT. This encodes CASSLPPTGELFF. The chain couples TRBV7-9 to TRBJ2-2; D gene unclear. Germline CDR1 and CDR2: SEHNR and FQNEAQ (reference sequence). Trimming shortened V by 2 bases and J by 4 bases, and 5 bases separated the two germline ends. The CDR3 is 13 amino acids.

This clonotype was detected only a few times. The V call is TRBV4-3, the J call TRBJ2-7, with TRBD1 matching 9 bases. With 0 bases clipped from V and 5 bases from J, the junction kept 8 bases outside the gene matches. This CDR3 comprises 16 residues. Germline V gene lookup returns CDR1 LGHNA and CDR2 YSLEER. In DNA form, the CDR3 reads TGCGCCAGCAGCCAAGATCGAGGGACAGGGAGCCACGAGCAGTACTTC. It translates to CASSQDRGTGSHEQYF.

The chain is built from TRBV7-2 and TRBJ2-7; 9 bases are a match to TRBD2. The CDR3 is 15 amino acids. CDR1 and CDR2 from the germline V gene are SGHTA and FQGNSA. With 2 bases clipped from V and 2 bases from J, the junction kept 4 bases outside the gene matches. Written as DNA, the CDR3 is TGTGCCAGCAGCTTAAGTGCTAGCGGGGCCTACGAGCAGTACTTC. This codes for CASSLSASGAYEQYF.

The chain links TRBV4-3 to TRBJ2-5; D not resolved. V was trimmed by 0 bases and J by 5 bases, leaving 16 bases between them. CDR3 size: 16 residues. Germline CDR1 LGHNA, CDR2 YSLEER. The CDR3 sequence is CASSQDPIPWRETQYF. The CDR3 DNA reads TGCGCCAGCAGCCAAGATCCGATCCCCTGGCGTGAGACCCAGTACTTC.

The chain links TRBV12-3 or TRBV12-4 to TRBJ1-4; the D gene is possibly TRBD1 (5 bases). CDR3 size: 14 residues. The germline V and J ends were trimmed by 1 base and 8 bases, with 11 bases remaining between them. DNA of the CDR3: TGTGCCAGCAGTTTAGACCGACGGGGGGAAAAACTGTTTTTT. It is translated as CASSLDRRGEKLFF.

The rearrangement links TRBV2 to TRBJ2-1; a weak D match, TRBD2 (7 bases). This CDR3 comprises 13 residues. Trimming cost V 11 bases and J 0 bases, with 11 bases left between them. Germline-derived CDR1 and CDR2 are SNHLY and FYNNEI. The chain's CDR3 is CACGGYSYNEQFF. CDR3 nucleotide sequence: TGTGCCTGCGGGGGCTACTCCTACAATGAGCAGTTCTTC.

V and J are TRBV11-1 and TRBJ2-7; 10 bases are shared with TRBD2. Per germline, CDR1 SGHAT and CDR2 FQDESV (reference sequence). There are 18 residues in the CDR3. With 1 base clipped from V and 0 bases from J, the junction kept 9 bases outside the gene matches. This CDR3 reads CASSLGFGSGGPSYEQYF. The CDR3 coding sequence is TGTGCCAGCAGCTTAGGATTTGGTAGCGGGGGGCCCTCCTACGAGCAGTACTTC. The whole variable domain, filled in from reference TRBV11-1 and TRBJ2-7, reads EAEVAQSPRYKITEKSQAVAFWCDPISGHATLYWYRQILGQGPELLVQFQDESVVDDSQLPKDRFSAERLKGVDSTLKIQPAELGDSAMYLCASSLGFGSGGPSYEQYFGPGTRLTVT.

The V call is TRBV7-9, the J call TRBJ2-1, with TRBD1 as a possible D gene (6 bases). There are 12 residues in the CDR3. Trimming took off 8 bases at V and 15 bases at J, with 20 bases between the two ends. Per germline, CDR1 SEHNR and CDR2 FQNEAQ (reference sequence). CDR3: CASGSLLGTPFF. The CDR3 nucleotides read TGTGCCAGCGGATCACTACTAGGGACACCGTTCTTC.

This clonotype was counted ten times or more. This sequence joins TRBV12-3 or TRBV12-4 and TRBJ2-7, with 7 bases that match TRBD1. This CDR3 has 12 amino acids. Trimming removed 3 bases from V and 9 bases from J; junction bases left unmatched: 5. Here the CDR3 reads CASSFDRDRQYF. As DNA, the CDR3 is TGTGCCAGCAGTTTTGACAGGGATAGGCAGTACTTC.

This clonotype was observed many times. The gene calls are TRBV7-8 and TRBJ2-7; D might be TRBD1 or TRBD2, each matching 6 bases. The CDR3 is 12 amino acids. The ends were cut back, 8 bases at V and 1 base at J, with 9 bases in the middle. CDR1 is SGHVS and CDR2 is FQNEAQ in the germline V gene. Here the CDR3 reads CASGGTSYEQYF. Written as DNA, the CDR3 is TGTGCCAGCGGGGGGACATCCTACGAGCAGTACTTC.